The sequence of this T cell receptor (beta chain) was determined in a study of monozygotic twins with inflammatory bowel disease. Broader study findings: Clonotypes shared with others were fewer in IBD patients than in healthy twins, especially with disease activity. Among IBD patients, TCRbeta diversity (inverse Simpson) was lower than in healthy co-twins.

A roughly 2.5 ml blood sample was drawn per donor. The CDR3 is made up of 15 amino acids. The germline V gene encodes CDR1 MDHEN and CDR2 SYDVKM. TCRdb re-called the 5' RACE reads and gives one entry per CDR3 protein, without DNA. The sample holds some 190,000 distinct CDR3 sequences. Notes on this clonotype: Its antigen is unidentified.

The source is a human donor with ulcerative colitis or Crohn's disease, or a healthy co-twin of an affected twin (not recorded which). Sequenced input: blood. This sequence joins TRBV28 and TRBJ1-1. The CDR3 reads CASSLVTSMNTEAFF.